This T cell receptor beta chain was obtained from a study of T cells in Graves' hyperthyroidism and ophthalmopathy. RNA transcripts gave rise to amplified TCR beta CDR3 regions. RT-PCR in the first round (using the HTBI primer set) targeted the TCR CDR3. From the multiplex PCR reads, TCRdb called clonotypes with MiXCR, one entry per CDR3 protein. The sample records over 700,000 distinct CDR3 sequences, about 35% being singletons. Germline V gene sequence: CDR1 LGHNT, CDR2 FRNRAP. The CDR3 covers 14 residues. The V gene lost 8 bases and the J gene lost 4 bases, with 15 bases spanning the gap. The TCR was taken from a woman in her thirties or forties with Graves' hyperthyroidism. Sequencing used blood. The chain carries TRBV12-5 and TRBJ1-5, with D possibly TRBD1 on 5 matching bases. CDR3 sequence: CASTGGGGNQPQHF. In DNA, the CDR3 is TGTGCTAGTACGGGGGGGGGAGGAAATCAGCCCCAGCATTTT.